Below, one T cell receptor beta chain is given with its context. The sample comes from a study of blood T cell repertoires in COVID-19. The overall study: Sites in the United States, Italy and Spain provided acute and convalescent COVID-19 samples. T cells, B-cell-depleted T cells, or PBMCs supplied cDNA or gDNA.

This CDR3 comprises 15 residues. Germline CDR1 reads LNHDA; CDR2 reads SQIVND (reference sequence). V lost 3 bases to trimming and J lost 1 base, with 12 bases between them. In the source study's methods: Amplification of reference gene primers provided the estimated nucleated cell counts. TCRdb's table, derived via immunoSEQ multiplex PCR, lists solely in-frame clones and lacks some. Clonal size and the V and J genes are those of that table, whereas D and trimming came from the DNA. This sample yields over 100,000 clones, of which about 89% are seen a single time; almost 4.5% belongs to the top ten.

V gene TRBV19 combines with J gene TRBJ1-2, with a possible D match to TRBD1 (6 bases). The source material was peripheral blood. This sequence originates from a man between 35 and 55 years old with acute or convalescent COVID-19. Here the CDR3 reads CASSIVQGGNYGYTF. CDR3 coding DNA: TGTGCCAGTAGTATTGTACAGGGTGGTAACTATGGCTACACCTTC.